A single sample is the source of the 10 T cell receptor beta chains below, sequenced in a study of T cells in localized non-small cell lung cancer. TCRdb's copy holds only in-frame clones and misses some; the assay was immunoSEQ multiplex PCR. The sample lists 35,000 to 45,000 clones; approximately 94% were seen once. This specimen consisted of peripheral blood, obtained before any cancer treatment. The receptors originated from a female donor over 55 with stage I lung adenocarcinoma.

This clone has just one count. This chain links TRBV7-8 with TRBJ2-1, with D possibly TRBD1 on 6 matching bases. The CDR3 spans 16 residues. V was trimmed by 5 bases and J by 3 bases, leaving 17 bases between them. Per germline, CDR1 SGHVS and CDR2 FQNEAQ. CDR3 in DNA: TGTGCCAGCAGCCTAAGACCCCCAGGGGTCTACAATGAGCAGTTCTTC. Translation: CASSLRPPGVYNEQFF. The variable domain in full, completed from reference TRBV7-8 and TRBJ2-1, reads GAGVSQSPRYKVAKRGQDVALRCDPISGHVSLFWYQQALGQGPEFLTYFQNEAQLDKSGLPSDRFFAERPEGSVSTLKIQRTQQEDSAVYLCASSLRPPGVYNEQFFGPGTRLTVL.

The chain recombines TRBV6-5 with TRBJ2-7, with 10 bases aligning to TRBD1. This CDR3 contains 15 residues. Germline assignment: CDR1 MNHEY and CDR2 SVGAGI. The ends lost 5 bases at V and 7 bases at J; junction bases unmatched: 11. Written as DNA, the CDR3 is TGTGCCAGCAGTCCCCGGGACAGGGGAGTAGGAGAGCAGTACTTC. Its protein product is CASSPRDRGVGEQYF.

V is TRBV5-4 and J is TRBJ2-5; D uncertain. CDR1 and CDR2 from the germline V gene are SGHNT and YYREEE (reference sequence). The CDR3 covers 13 residues. The V and J ends lost 2 bases and 2 bases respectively, with 7 bases between them. The chain's CDR3 is CASSFGWQETQYF. The CDR3 DNA reads as TGTGCCAGCAGCTTCGGTTGGCAAGAGACCCAGTACTTC.

This clone is judged medium-sized. The chain carries TRBV15 and TRBJ2-7; TRBD2 aligns across 9 bases. The germline CDR1 and CDR2 sequences are LNHNV and YYDKDF (reference sequence). The length of the CDR3 is 15 residues. V lost 0 bases and J lost 5; bases outside the gene matches: 5. This chain's CDR3 is CATSRDRASGDEQYF. The CDR3 bases are TGTGCCACCAGCAGAGATCGGGCTAGCGGGGACGAGCAGTACTTC.

The rearrangement links TRBV29-1 to TRBJ2-2; D remains unclear. The germline V and J ends were trimmed by 7 bases and 6 bases, with 12 bases remaining between them. This CDR3 spans 12 amino acids. Looked up from germline, CDR1 is SQVTM and CDR2 is ANQGSEA. DNA of the CDR3: TGCAGCGCTAGGTGGACGGCCGGGGAGCTGTTTTTT. Amino acid sequence: CSARWTAGELFF.

J is TRBJ1-2 and V is TRBV25-1; D may be TRBD1 (5 bases). CDR1 and CDR2 (germline): MGHDK, SYGVNS. V dropped 4 bases and J dropped 8 bases, with 8 bases sitting between them. This CDR3 has 11 residues. DNA of the CDR3: TGTGCCAGCAGTGCAGGGCGAGGCTACACCTTC. It specifies CASSAGRGYTF.

The chain employs TRBV14 and TRBJ1-2; D unresolved. Germline V CDR1 and CDR2: SGHDN, FVKESK. Deletions cut 4 bases from V and 8 bases from J, with 14 bases between. CDR3 length equals 13 residues. The CDR3 sequence is CASSPTSFTGYTF. CDR3 bases: TGTGCCAGCAGCCCGACGAGTTTCACGGGCTACACCTTC.

This chain uses TRBV11-1 with TRBJ1-3; 7 bases match TRBD1. CDR1 SGHAT and CDR2 FQDESV come from the germline V gene (reference sequence). Losses at the gene ends were 5 bases for V and 0 bases for J; bases not matched to a gene: 4. The CDR3 extends over 15 amino acids. CDR3 loop: CASSRDSASGNTIYF. CDR3 nucleotide sequence: TGTGCCAGCAGCCGGGACAGCGCCTCTGGAAACACCATATATTTT.

V gene TRBV5-1 combines with J gene TRBJ2-5; no reliable D call. Between the trimmed V and J ends, which lost 0 bases and 7 bases, there was a span of 7 bases. Per germline, CDR1 SGHRS and CDR2 YFSETQ. There are 12 residues in the CDR3. The CDR3 DNA reads TGCGCCAGCAGCTTGGACAGAGGGACCCAGTACTTC. It translates to CASSLDRGTQYF.

The CDR3 spells CASSLEQGEGGGELFF. The CDR3 bases are TGTGCCAGCAGCTTAGAACAGGGTGAAGGTGGCGGGGAGCTGTTTTTT. The chain combines TRBV11-3 with TRBJ2-2, with a tentative D call TRBD1 (6 bases). Per the germline V gene, CDR1 is SGHNT and CDR2 is YENEEA. CDR3 length equals 16 residues. V lost 0 bases, J lost 7 bases, and 15 bases lay in between. Combining the CDR3 with reference TRBV11-3 and TRBJ2-2 gives the whole variable domain EAGVVQSPRYKIIEKKQPVAFWCNPISGHNTLYWYLQNLGQGPELLIRYENEEAVDDSQLPKDRFSAERLKGVDSTLKIQPAELGDSAVYLCASSLEQGEGGGELFFGEGSRLTVL.